The clone carrying this TCR beta chain has just one count. The CDR3 sequence is 13 residues long. CDR1 and CDR2 from the germline V gene are KGHSH and LQKENI. The V and J ends lost 5 bases and 5 bases, in that order; junction bases with no gene match: 4. The entry originates in a study of blood T cell repertoires in COVID-19. Study background: The United States, Italy and Spain provided the acute and convalescent COVID-19 samples.

The method was immunoSEQ multiplex PCR; TCRdb's version includes in-frame clones alone and lacks a portion of them. The sample has 95,000 to 150,000 clones; 78% are singletons. The TCR comes from a man aged 65 to 79 with acute or convalescent COVID-19. The chain recombines TRBV18 with TRBJ2-7, with TRBD1 matching 9 bases. The material sequenced was peripheral blood. The CDR3 reads CASSTRTGDEQYF. CDR3 in DNA: TGTGCCAGCTCAACCCGGACAGGGGACGAGCAGTACTTC.